This T cell receptor (beta chain) came from a study of cytomegalovirus exposure and HLA in healthy donors. Background on the study: HLA-typed donors were the source of about 85 million unique TCRs held in an early data release.

Comment on this clone: Antigen unknown.

General study results and limits: The CMV antigen specificity of a few CMV-associated chains was confirmed through in vitro analysis.

The ends lost 2 bases at V and 4 bases at J; junction bases unmatched: 6. This CDR3 contains 16 residues. Looked up from germline, CDR1 is LNHDA and CDR2 is SQIVND (reference sequence). PCR was performed using 60 Vbeta and 13 Jbeta primers. Assay used: immunoSEQ multiplex PCR; TCRdb lists only in-frame clones, some missing. The repertoire holds fewer than 60,000 clones, 60% to 80% seen once, with about 3.6% in the top ten. The rearrangement links TRBV19 to TRBJ2-1; 9 bases agree with TRBD2. The clonotype comes from a middle-aged woman in good health and CMV-seropositive. Sequences were obtained from PBMCs. CDR3: CASSILGTSPYNEQFF. DNA for the CDR3: TGTGCCAGTAGTATATTGGGGACTAGCCCTTACAATGAGCAGTTCTTC.